The sequence of this T cell receptor (beta chain) was determined in a study of Graves' ophthalmopathy and Graves' hyperthyroidism. About the study: Upon initial diagnosis and before any treatment, peripheral blood was collected.

This CDR3 region has 15 residues. The V end was cut by 1 base, the J end by 4 bases, with 14 bases between. The germline V gene has CDR1 SGHTA and CDR2 FQGNSA. As concerns this clonotype: Its antigen is undetermined.

Out of around 10 ml of fresh peripheral blood, PBMCs were obtained. The study amplified TCR beta CDR3 regions using RNA transcripts. HTBI primers served in a first-round RT-PCR, which a second-round multiplex PCR followed. One entry per CDR3 protein, called by TCRdb with MiXCR from the multiplex PCR reads. Of a few hundred thousand distinct CDR3 sequences detected, about 18% appear once; the ten largest clones hold 2% to 3%. Study outcomes and limitations: Classification of ophthalmopathy versus stable hyperthyroidism by a 13-signature model yielded about 90% sensitivity and just over 80% specificity. The model predicted ophthalmopathy progression with roughly 71% sensitivity and approximately 72% specificity.

Input material: peripheral blood. The receptor was isolated from an adult woman with stable Graves' hyperthyroidism. The chain is built from TRBV7-2 and TRBJ2-7; D perhaps matches TRBD1 (6 bases). The CDR3 region is CASSLVAGDIYEQYF. In DNA, the CDR3 is TGTGCCAGCAGCTTAGTGGCAGGGGATATTTACGAGCAGTACTTC. Full variable domain (missing parts from reference TRBV7-2 and TRBJ2-7): GAGVSQSPSNKVTEKGKDVELRCDPISGHTALYWYRQSLGQGLEFLIYFQGNSAPDKSGLPSDRFSAERTGGSVSTLTIQRTQQEDSAVYLCASSLVAGDIYEQYFGPGTRLTVT.